This T cell receptor beta chain derives from a study of human T cells and chemical hapten exposure. Overall study context: The use of 2% DPC on roughly 2 cm by roughly 2 cm of upper inner arm skin constituted sensitization.

Only a few counts were recorded for this clonotype. Its antigen is still unknown. Notes on the study in general: No shift was seen in TCRs above 1 in 1000 frequency with DPC sensitization.

Time point in this sample: patch test 1, 2 weeks after DPC sensitization. Treatment indicated: therapeutic diphenylcyclopropenone sensitization with weekly scalp DPC. Total RNA was isolated from whole blood that had not been fractionated. Ahead of applying each patch test, blood was sampled. This CDR3 is built from 16 residues. CDR1 SGHDN and CDR2 FVKESK come from the germline V gene. The trim removed 0 bases at V and 7 bases at J, leaving 7 bases unmatched. TCRdb itself ran the RACE reads through MiXCR, one entry per CDR3 protein. The table records 40,000 to 65,000 distinct CDR3 sequences, about 11% of them present only once.

The receptor comes from a woman between 40 and 50 years old with alopecia areata. Some clones in this sample may be carry-over from other donors' samples. The chain is built from TRBV14 and TRBJ2-5, with TRBD2 identical over 11 bases. Sequences were derived from whole blood, sampled in connection with sensitization to the hapten diphenylcyclopropenone (DPC). As DNA, the CDR3 is TGTGCCAGCAGCCAAGATCCTAGCGGGAGGCCAGGGACCCAGTACTTC. This codes for CASSQDPSGRPGTQYF. The full variable domain, in which reference TRBV14 and TRBJ2-5 provide the parts outside the CDR3, is EAGVTQFPSHSVIEKGQTVTLRCDPISGHDNLYWYRRVMGKEIKFLLHFVKESKQDESGMPNNRFLAERTGGTYSTLKVQPAELEDSGVYFCASSQDPSGRPGTQYFGPGTRLLVL.